This entry lists 3 T cell receptor beta chains sequenced from one sample in a study of beta chain features in type 1 diabetes. cDNA synthesis used the whole RNA isolate, giving expressed TCRB sequences. Clones were read by immunoSEQ multiplex PCR, and TCRdb kept only the in-frame ones, dropping some. The repertoire consists of about 130,000 clones, with around a tenth occurring once and the leading ten covering roughly 0.7%. Sequencing was performed on central memory CD4+ T cells from blood. Receptors originate from a man aged 18 to 35 in good health.

This clone was detected only a few times. This chain links TRBV7-9 with TRBJ1-5; 10 positions agree with TRBD1. CDR3 length: 16 amino acids. V shed 5 bases, J shed 4 bases, and the junction held 8 bases outside the gene matches. Germline CDR1 and CDR2: SEHNR and FQNEAQ (reference sequence). The CDR3: CASSRYGQGENQPQHF. The CDR3 DNA reads as TGTGCCAGCAGCCGATATGGACAGGGGGAGAATCAGCCCCAGCATTTT.

In this sample, this clone turned up a few times. This chain joins TRBV21-1 and TRBJ1-2. TRBV21-1 is a documented pseudogene. The CDR3 length is 17 residues. CDR3 sequence (DNA): TGTGCCAGCAGCAGTCTCCCTCCCACGGCGGGAGGTTATGGCTACACCTTC. Translation gives CASSSLPPTAGGYGYTF.

V gene TRBV7-2 combines with J gene TRBJ2-4; tentatively, D is TRBD1 (6 bases). The length of the CDR3 is 15 residues. The germline V gene has CDR1 SGHTA and CDR2 FQGNSA. Trimming stripped 5 bases from V and 8 bases from J, with 19 bases between. Here the CDR3 DNA reads TGTGCCAGCAGCACATACAGGGTCCCTGGGGACATTCAGTACTTC. Protein sequence: CASSTYRVPGDIQYF.